This is a list of T cell receptor beta chains from one sample in a study of T cell responses to AZD1222 COVID-19 vaccine. Only in-frame clones appear in the TCRdb table, and some are missing; sequencing was by immunoSEQ multiplex PCR. The data show tens of thousands of clones, around 86% seen once. Sequenced here: peripheral blood, sampled on day 0 of AZD1222 vaccination. The receptor set was obtained from an adult in good health. Each CDR3 is given with its conserved first and last residue. The order of the fields is D gene, CDR3 length, J gene, clone size, V gene, CDR3 DNA, CDR3 protein. A D gene is named only where the DNA matches it firmly. Clone size is shown for a subset of rows, as once, few, many or a class of expanded clone.

- 17 TRBJ1-6 - TRBV5-1 TGCGCCAGCAGCTGGCCGGGACAAGGGGTATACAATTCACCCCTCCACTTT CASSWPGQGVYNSPLHF
- 17 TRBJ1-1 - TRBV5-1 TGCGCCAGCAGCTTATCCCGCGACCGGGTGGTGAACACTGAAGCTTTCTTT CASSLSRDRVVNTEAFF
TRBD2 16 TRBJ2-3 - TRBV20-1 TGCAGTGCTAGTCCTAGCGGGAGGTCTAGCACAGATACGCAGTATTTT CSASPSGRSSTDTQYF
- 13 TRBJ2-1 few TRBV7-3 TGTGCCAGCAGCTTAGGTCGGGACAATGAGCAGTTCTTC CASSLGRDNEQFF
TRBD1 15 TRBJ2-7 - TRBV5-1 TGCGCCAGCAGCACCGGGACAGGGGAATTCTACGAGCAGTACTTC CASSTGTGEFYEQYF
TRBD1 15 TRBJ2-7 - TRBV11-2 TGTGCCAGCAGCTTAGGGGGGACAGGGTTTAGCGAGCAGTACTTC CASSLGGTGFSEQYF
- 15 TRBJ1-5 - TRBV28 TGTGCCAGCAGTTCCCTATCGGGGATCCATCAGCCCCAGCATTTT CASSSLSGIHQPQHF
TRBD2 17 TRBJ2-2 once TRBV19 TGTGCCAGTAGCATTATAGCGGGGGGGCCGAACACCGGGGAGCTGTTTTTT CASSIIAGGPNTGELFF
- 15 TRBJ2-7 - TRBV7-9 TGTGCCAGCAGCTTTGGAGGGGCGGGGACCTACGAGCAGTACTTC CASSFGGAGTYEQYF
TRBD1 14 TRBJ1-6 - TRBV5-4 TGTGCCAGCAGCTTACAGGGGGGTGGGTCACCCCTCCACTTT CASSLQGGGSPLHF
- 13 TRBJ1-6 - TRBV2 TGTGCCAGCCTGGTGCAGGTTCTTTCACCCCTCCACTTT CASLVQVLSPLHF
TRBD1 13 TRBJ1-5 - TRBV6-1 TGTGCCAGCAGTGAGGGCAGGGGGAAGCCCCAGCATTTT CASSEGRGKPQHF
- 12 TRBJ1-2 - TRBV3-1/TRBV3-2 TGTGCCAGCAGCTTCAGCGGGGAAGGCTACACCTTC CASSFSGEGYTF
- 13 TRBJ1-5 - TRBV28 TGTGCCAGCAGTTTCAACCTACAGGGGCCCCAGCATTTT CASSFNLQGPQHF
- 14 TRBJ1-1 - TRBV30 TGTGCCTGGAGTTTCGACGGAAGGGGCACTGAAGCTTTCTTT CAWSFDGRGTEAFF
TRBD2 14 TRBJ2-7 - TRBV10-3 TGTGCCATCAGTGAGGGGCGGGAGGGATACGAGCAGTACTTC CAISEGREGYEQYF
TRBD2 17 TRBJ2-3 few TRBV3-1/TRBV3-2 TGTGCCAGCAGCCGATACCGCTCTAGCGGAAGCACAGATACGCAGTATTTT CASSRYRSSGSTDTQYF
- 14 TRBJ1-5 - TRBV24-1 TGTGCCACCAGTCTGGCTGATAGCAATCAGCCCCAGCATTTT CATSLADSNQPQHF
- 14 TRBJ2-1 - TRBV5-1 TGCGCCAGCAGCTTTCAGGGAATTGGCAATGAGCAGTTCTTC CASSFQGIGNEQFF
- 14 TRBJ2-1 - TRBV9 TGTGCCAGCAGCCGATTAGCGGAGTACAATGAGCAGTTCTTC CASSRLAEYNEQFF
TRBD1 15 TRBJ2-7 - TRBV24-1 TGTGCCACCGGACTGAGAACCGGACAGGGCTACGAGCAGTACTTC CATGLRTGQGYEQYF
TRBD1 14 TRBJ2-2 - TRBV3-1/TRBV3-2 TGTGCCAGCAGCTTACAGGGGGCCCTCGGGGAGCTGTTTTTT CASSLQGALGELFF
- 15 TRBJ2-3 - TRBV28 TGTGCCAGCTCTTCCGGGCCCCGAAGGGCAGATACGCAGTATTTT CASSSGPRRADTQYF
TRBD1 14 TRBJ1-1 - TRBV11-3 TGTGCCAGCAGCCCGGGACAGGGGAGGACTGAAGCTTTCTTT CASSPGQGRTEAFF
- 17 TRBJ2-3 - TRBV6-4 TGTGCCAGCAGTGACACTTCGGGACCACTTCTTGGGGATACGCAGTATTTT CASSDTSGPLLGDTQYF
- 14 TRBJ2-3 - TRBV9 TGTGCCAGCAGCGTAGGGCCAGTCACAGATACGCAGTATTTT CASSVGPVTDTQYF
- 16 TRBJ2-3 few TRBV19 TGTGCCAGTAGTACCGGGCACCGGACTTACATTGATACGCAGTATTTT CASSTGHRTYIDTQYF
- 14 TRBJ2-1 once TRBV28 TGTGCCAGCAGTTTACTGGGAGAGTTCCGGGGGCAGTTCTTC CASSLLGEFRGQFF
- 14 TRBJ1-1 - TRBV6-5 TGTGCCAGCAGAGGGGGGGGCCGGGTCACTGAAGCTTTCTTT CASRGGGRVTEAFF
- 13 TRBJ1-3 - TRBV30 TGTGCCTGGAGATGGACAAATGGAAACACCATATATTTT CAWRWTNGNTIYF
TRBD1 13 TRBJ2-7 - TRBV5-1 TGCGCCAGCAAGCAGGGGGAATCCTACGAGCAGTACTTC CASKQGESYEQYF
TRBD1 14 TRBJ2-5 once TRBV9 TGTGCCAGCAGCGTCGGGACAGTAGAAGAGACCCAGTACTTC CASSVGTVEETQYF
- 14 TRBJ2-1 - TRBV10-3 TGTGCCATCGGTGCGACCAGCTCCTACAATGAGCAGTTCTTC CAIGATSSYNEQFF
TRBD1 15 TRBJ1-6 few TRBV5-4 TGTGCCAGCAGCTTGGAGCCAGGGGGCGTTTTTCCCCTCCACTTT CASSLEPGGVFPLHF
TRBD1 15 TRBJ1-1 - TRBV6-5 TGTGCCAGCAGTTTCGCCGGGACAGGGCTCACTGAAGCTTTCTTT CASSFAGTGLTEAFF
TRBD2 17 TRBJ2-2 - TRBV27 TGTGCCAGCAGTTCGCTCGGACTAGCGGGATATGACGGGGAGCTGTTTTTT CASSSLGLAGYDGELFF
- 12 TRBJ2-7 - TRBV2 TGTGCCAGCAGTGAAAGGCCGAAACCCAAGTACTTC CASSERPKPKYF
TRBD1 15 TRBJ2-5 - TRBV7-9 TGTGCCAGCAGCCCAGGACAGGGGAGCCGAGAGACCCAGTACTTC CASSPGQGSRETQYF
TRBD2 15 TRBJ2-7 - TRBV27 TGTGCCAGCACAATGACCAGCGGGAGTATCTACGAGCAGTACTTC CASTMTSGSIYEQYF
TRBD2 15 TRBJ2-1 - TRBV9 TGTGCCAGCAGTCTGGGACTAGCGGGAGGTCGTGAGCAGTTCTTC CASSLGLAGGREQFF
- 15 TRBJ1-2 - TRBV19 TGTGCCAGTACCCTGATCGGGGCAGCTAACTATGGCTACACCTTC CASTLIGAANYGYTF
- 12 TRBJ2-7 - TRBV10-3 TGTGCCATCAGTGAGATGGAATACGAGCAGTACTTC CAISEMEYEQYF
TRBD1 14 TRBJ2-7 - TRBV5-1 TGCGCCAGCAGCTGGGGACAGCCTTCATACGAGCAGTACTTC CASSWGQPSYEQYF
TRBD1 15 TRBJ2-7 - TRBV18 TGTGCCAGCTCACCGAACAGGGGTCGGTCCTACGAGCAGTACTTC CASSPNRGRSYEQYF
- 13 TRBJ1-5 - TRBV19 TGTGCCAGTAGTATAGATCAAGTCCAGCCCCAGCATTTT CASSIDQVQPQHF
TRBD1 14 TRBJ1-5 - TRBV16 TGTGCCAGCAGCCTGACAGGGGGCGACCAGCCCCAGCATTTT CASSLTGGDQPQHF
- 13 TRBJ1-2 few TRBV5-1 TGCGCCAGCAGCAGGGACACGACCTATGGCTACACCTTC CASSRDTTYGYTF
- 13 TRBJ2-3 - TRBV12-3/TRBV12-4 TGTGCCTCATTAAATAGAGGGGCAGATACGCAGTATTTT CASLNRGADTQYF